The 7 T cell receptor beta chains listed next were all sequenced from one sample in a study of T cells in localized non-small cell lung cancer. Only in-frame clones appear in the TCRdb table, and some are missing; sequencing was by immunoSEQ multiplex PCR. The data hold more than 100,000 clones, with more than 70% observed a single time. The material was peripheral blood, obtained before any cancer treatment. The receptors here all came from a female donor aged 60 or older with stage I lung adenocarcinoma.

This rearrangement joins TRBV27 to TRBJ1-4, with D unresolved. V lost 5 bases and J lost 13, with 20 bases in between. CDR3 size: 14 residues. Germline lookup yields CDR1 MNHEY and CDR2 SMNVEV (reference sequence). CDR3 amino acids: CASSPLRDQLTLFF. Here the CDR3 DNA reads TGTGCCAGCAGTCCCCTGCGTGACCAGCTTACACTGTTTTTT. The entire variable domain, with the rest obtained from reference TRBV27 and TRBJ1-4, is as follows: EAQVTQNPRYLITVTGKKLTVTCSQNMNHEYMSWYRQDPGLGLRQIYYSMNVEVTDKGDVPEGYKVSRKEKRNFPLILESPSPNQTSLYFCASSPLRDQLTLFFGSGTQLSVL.

The chain combines TRBV19 with TRBJ2-7; the D call may be TRBD1 or TRBD2 (6 bases each). The V and J ends lost 0 bases and 6 bases respectively, with 21 bases between them. CDR1 and CDR2 from the germline V gene are LNHDA and SQIVND (reference sequence). The CDR3 is 17 amino acids. DNA of the CDR3: TGTGCCAGTAGTATAGAATCGGGAGCGAACAGGGTATTCGAGCAGTACTTC. Translating it yields CASSIESGANRVFEQYF.

The CDR3 sequence: CASSIGGRNQPQHF. The CDR3 nucleotides read TGTGCCAGTAGTATAGGGGGGAGAAATCAGCCCCAGCATTTT. This rearrangement joins TRBV19 to TRBJ1-5, with D possibly being TRBD1 (5 bases). The CDR3 runs 14 residues. V lost 1 base and J lost 4, with 8 bases in between. Per germline, CDR1 LNHDA and CDR2 SQIVND (reference sequence).

The gene calls are TRBV6-1 and TRBJ2-1; D unclear. The germline gives CDR1 MNHNS, CDR2 SASEGT. This CDR3 is built from 11 residues. Between the trimmed V and J ends, which lost 5 bases and 4 bases, there was a span of 3 bases. CDR3 loop: CASSPYNEQFF. In DNA, the CDR3 is TGTGCCAGCAGTCCATACAATGAGCAGTTCTTC.

This clone has just one count. The chain links TRBV11-2 to TRBJ2-2; TRBD1 agrees at 9 bases. The J segment lost 3 bases and the V segment lost 6 bases, leaving 8 bases of the junction unmatched. The CDR3 is 16 amino acids. Germline loops: CDR1 SGHAT, CDR2 FQNNGV. CDR3 bases: TGTGCCAGCAGATTAACAGGGGGCAAGGACACCGGGGAGCTGTTTTTT. This encodes CASRLTGGKDTGELFF.

The chain couples TRBV28 to TRBJ2-7; the D is unclear. From germline, CDR1 is MDHEN and CDR2 SYDVKM. The CDR3 runs 14 residues. Trimming removed 7 bases at V and 0 bases at J, with 13 bases between. DNA of the CDR3: TGTGCCAGCACCCCCAGGAAAAGCTCCTACGAGCAGTACTTC. It codes for CASTPRKSSYEQYF.

The V and J genes are TRBV18 and TRBJ1-3; 11 bases agree with TRBD1. After removal of 3 bases from V and 3 bases from J, the junction contained 7 bases not matched to a gene. The CDR3 length is 17 residues. CDR1 KGHSH and CDR2 LQKENI come from the germline V gene. CDR3 in amino acids: CASSPLPGTGGGNTIYF. The CDR3 DNA sequence: TGTGCCAGCTCACCCCTTCCCGGGACAGGGGGTGGAAACACCATATATTTT.